The 2 T cell receptor beta chains below were found in one sample sequenced in a study of blood T cell repertoires in COVID-19. Sequencing was performed with immunoSEQ multiplex PCR; in TCRdb, only in-frame clones are kept and a portion is missing. The sample holds some 150,000 clones, approximately 84% seen once. Sequencing was performed on peripheral blood. The receptors derive from a human donor in a cohort sampled during active COVID-19.

V is TRBV5-4 and J is TRBJ1-1, with D hard to call. Trimming left V 3 bases short and J 3 bases short, with 12 bases between. Per germline, CDR1 SGHNT and CDR2 YYREEE (reference sequence). The CDR3 runs 14 residues. The CDR3 here is CASSSKTGDTEAFF. CDR3 bases: TGTGCCAGCAGCTCCAAAACGGGAGACACTGAAGCTTTCTTT. The entire variable domain, with the rest obtained from reference TRBV5-4 and TRBJ1-1, is as follows: ETGVTQSPTHLIKTRGQQVTLRCSSQSGHNTVSWYQQALGQGPQFIFQYYREEENGRGNFPPRFSGLQFPNYSSELNVNALELDDSALYLCASSSKTGDTEAFFGQGTRLTVV.

V usage is TRBV7-2 and J usage is TRBJ2-2; TRBD2 agrees at 14 bases. CDR3 size: 18 residues. The ends lost 0 bases at V and 0 bases at J; junction bases unmatched: 0. Germline-derived CDR1 and CDR2 are SGHTA and FQGNSA. The CDR3 coding sequence is TGTGCCAGCAGCTTAGCGGGACTAGCGGGGGCGAACACCGGGGAGCTGTTTTTT. Protein: CASSLAGLAGANTGELFF.